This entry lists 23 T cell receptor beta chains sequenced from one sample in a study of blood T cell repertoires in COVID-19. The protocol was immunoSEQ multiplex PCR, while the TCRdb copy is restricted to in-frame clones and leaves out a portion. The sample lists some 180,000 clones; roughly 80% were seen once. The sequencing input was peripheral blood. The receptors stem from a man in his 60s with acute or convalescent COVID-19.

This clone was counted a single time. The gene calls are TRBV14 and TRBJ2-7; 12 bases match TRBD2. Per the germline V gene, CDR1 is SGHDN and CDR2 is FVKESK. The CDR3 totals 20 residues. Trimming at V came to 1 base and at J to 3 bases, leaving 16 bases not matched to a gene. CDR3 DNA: TGTGCCAGCAGCCAAGTCGTGAATAAGGCTAGCGGGAGGGAAATCTACGAGCAGTACTTC. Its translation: CASSQVVNKASGREIYEQYF.

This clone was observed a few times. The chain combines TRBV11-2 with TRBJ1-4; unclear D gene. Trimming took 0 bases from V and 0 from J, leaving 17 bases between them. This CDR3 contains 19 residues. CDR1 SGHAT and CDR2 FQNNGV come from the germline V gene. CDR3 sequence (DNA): TGTGCCAGCAGCTTAGAATCTCAAAAGGACGGGACAACTAATGAAAAACTGTTTTTT. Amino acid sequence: CASSLESQKDGTTNEKLFF.

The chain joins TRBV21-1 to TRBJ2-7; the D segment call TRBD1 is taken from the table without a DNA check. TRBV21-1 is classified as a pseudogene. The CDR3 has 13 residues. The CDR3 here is CASPWGQGYEQYF. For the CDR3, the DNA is TGTGCCAGCCCCTGGGGGCAGGGTTACGAGCAGTACTTC.

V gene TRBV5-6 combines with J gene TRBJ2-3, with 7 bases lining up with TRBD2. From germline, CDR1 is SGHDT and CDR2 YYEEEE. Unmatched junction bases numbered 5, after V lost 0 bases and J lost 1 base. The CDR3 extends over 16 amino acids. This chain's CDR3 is CASSLAPGGGTDTQYF. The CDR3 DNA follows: TGTGCCAGCAGCTTGGCCCCGGGGGGTGGCACAGATACGCAGTATTTT.

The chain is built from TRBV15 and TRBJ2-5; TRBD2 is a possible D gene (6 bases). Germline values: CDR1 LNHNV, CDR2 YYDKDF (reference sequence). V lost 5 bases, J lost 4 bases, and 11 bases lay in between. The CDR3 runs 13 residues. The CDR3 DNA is TGTGCCACCAGCGGGACTGTAGCAGAGACCCAGTACTTC. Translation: CATSGTVAETQYF.

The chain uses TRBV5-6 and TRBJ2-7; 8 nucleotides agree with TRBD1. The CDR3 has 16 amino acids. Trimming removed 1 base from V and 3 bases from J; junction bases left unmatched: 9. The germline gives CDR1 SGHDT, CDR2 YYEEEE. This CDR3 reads CASSLIGQGVVYEQYF. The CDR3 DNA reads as TGTGCCAGCAGCTTGATCGGACAGGGAGTCGTCTACGAGCAGTACTTC. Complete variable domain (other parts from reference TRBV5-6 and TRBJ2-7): DAGVTQSPTHLIKTRGQQVTLRCSPKSGHDTVSWYQQALGQGPQFIFQYYEEEERQRGNFPDRFSGHQFPNYSSELNVNALLLGDSALYLCASSLIGQGVVYEQYFGPGTRLTVT.

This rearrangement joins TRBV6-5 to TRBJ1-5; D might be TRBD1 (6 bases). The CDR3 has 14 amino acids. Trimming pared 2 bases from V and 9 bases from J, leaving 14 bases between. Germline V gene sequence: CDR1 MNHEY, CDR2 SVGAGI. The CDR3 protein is CASSYARGDLPQHF. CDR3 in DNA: TGTGCCAGCAGTTACGCCAGGGGTGATCTGCCCCAGCATTTT.

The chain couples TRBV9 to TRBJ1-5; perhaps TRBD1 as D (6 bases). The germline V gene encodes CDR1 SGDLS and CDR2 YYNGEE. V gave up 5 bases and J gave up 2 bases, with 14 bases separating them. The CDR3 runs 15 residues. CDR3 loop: CASSSLGGGNQPQHF. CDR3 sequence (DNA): TGTGCCAGCAGTTCCCTAGGGGGTGGCAATCAGCCCCAGCATTTT.

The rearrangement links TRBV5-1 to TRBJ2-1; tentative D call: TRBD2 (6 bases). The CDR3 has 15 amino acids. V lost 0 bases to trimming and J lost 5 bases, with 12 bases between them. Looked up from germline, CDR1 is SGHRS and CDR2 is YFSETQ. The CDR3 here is CASSLGASVNNEQFF. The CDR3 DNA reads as TGCGCCAGCAGCTTGGGGGCTAGCGTAAACAATGAGCAGTTCTTC.

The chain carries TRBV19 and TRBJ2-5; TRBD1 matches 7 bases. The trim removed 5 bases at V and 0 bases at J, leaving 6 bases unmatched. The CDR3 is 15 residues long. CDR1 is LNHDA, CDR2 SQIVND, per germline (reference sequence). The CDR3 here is CASSSYGTDQETQYF. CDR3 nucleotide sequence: TGTGCCAGTAGTTCTTATGGGACAGACCAAGAGACCCAGTACTTC.

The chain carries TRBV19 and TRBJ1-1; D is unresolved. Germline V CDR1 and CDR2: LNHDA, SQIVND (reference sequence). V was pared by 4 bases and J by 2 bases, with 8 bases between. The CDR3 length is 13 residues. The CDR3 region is CASSKQVNTEAFF. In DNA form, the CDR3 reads TGTGCCAGTAGTAAGCAGGTCAACACTGAAGCTTTCTTT.

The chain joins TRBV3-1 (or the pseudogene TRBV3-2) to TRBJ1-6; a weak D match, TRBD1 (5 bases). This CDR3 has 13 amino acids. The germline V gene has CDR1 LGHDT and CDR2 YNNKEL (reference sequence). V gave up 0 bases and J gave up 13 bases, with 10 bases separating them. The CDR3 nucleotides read TGTGCCAGCAGCCAAGATTGGGGCAGCCCCCTCCACTTT. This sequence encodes CASSQDWGSPLHF.

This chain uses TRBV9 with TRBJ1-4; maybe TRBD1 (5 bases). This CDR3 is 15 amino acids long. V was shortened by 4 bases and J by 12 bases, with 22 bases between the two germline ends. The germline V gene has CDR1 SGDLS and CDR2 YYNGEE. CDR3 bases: TGTGCCAGCAGCCCTCGAGACAGCCTTGGGGTAGAACTGTTTTTT. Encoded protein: CASSPRDSLGVELFF.

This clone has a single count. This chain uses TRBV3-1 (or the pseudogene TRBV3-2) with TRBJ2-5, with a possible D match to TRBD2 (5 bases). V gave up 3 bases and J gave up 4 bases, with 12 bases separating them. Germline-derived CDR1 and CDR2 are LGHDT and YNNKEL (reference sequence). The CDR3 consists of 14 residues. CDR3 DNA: TGTGCCAGCAGCCAGATCCGGGGATCAGAGACCCAGTACTTC. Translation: CASSQIRGSETQYF.

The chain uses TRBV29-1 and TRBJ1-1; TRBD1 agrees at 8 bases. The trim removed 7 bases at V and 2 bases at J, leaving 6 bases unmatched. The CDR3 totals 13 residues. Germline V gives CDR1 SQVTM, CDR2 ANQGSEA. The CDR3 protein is CSGGTGSNTEAFF. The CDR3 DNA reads TGCAGCGGCGGGACAGGTAGTAACACTGAAGCTTTCTTT. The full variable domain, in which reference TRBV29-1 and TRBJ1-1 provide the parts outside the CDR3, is SAVISQKPSRDICQRGTSLTIQCQVDSQVTMMFWYRQQPGQSLTLIATANQGSEATYESGFVIDKFPISRPNLTFSTLTVSNMSPEDSSIYLCSGGTGSNTEAFFGQGTRLTVV.

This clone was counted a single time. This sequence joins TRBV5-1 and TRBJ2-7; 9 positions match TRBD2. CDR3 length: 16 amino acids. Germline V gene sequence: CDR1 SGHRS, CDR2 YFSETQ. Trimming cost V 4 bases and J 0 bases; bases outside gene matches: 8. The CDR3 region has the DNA TGCGCCAGCAGCCAACGACTAGCGGCAAGCTCCTACGAGCAGTACTTC. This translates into CASSQRLAASSYEQYF.

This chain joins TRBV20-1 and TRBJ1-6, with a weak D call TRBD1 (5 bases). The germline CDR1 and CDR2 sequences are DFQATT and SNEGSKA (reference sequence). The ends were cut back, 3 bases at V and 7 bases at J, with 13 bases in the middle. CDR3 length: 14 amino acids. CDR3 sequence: CSASGPEGNSPLHF. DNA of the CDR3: TGCAGTGCTAGTGGCCCGGAGGGGAATTCACCCCTCCACTTT.

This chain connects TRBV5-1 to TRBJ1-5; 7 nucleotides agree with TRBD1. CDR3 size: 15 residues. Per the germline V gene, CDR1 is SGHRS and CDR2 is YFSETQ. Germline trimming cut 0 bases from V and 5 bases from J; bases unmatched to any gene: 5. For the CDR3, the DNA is TGCGCCAGCAGCTTGGGGGGACAGTTCTATCAGCCCCAGCATTTT. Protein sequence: CASSLGGQFYQPQHF.

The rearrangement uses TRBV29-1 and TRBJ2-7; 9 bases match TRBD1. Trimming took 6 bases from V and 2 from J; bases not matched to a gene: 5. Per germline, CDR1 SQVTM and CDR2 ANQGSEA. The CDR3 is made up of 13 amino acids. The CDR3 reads CSVRQGGTYEQYF. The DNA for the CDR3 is TGCAGCGTCCGACAGGGGGGGACCTACGAGCAGTACTTC.

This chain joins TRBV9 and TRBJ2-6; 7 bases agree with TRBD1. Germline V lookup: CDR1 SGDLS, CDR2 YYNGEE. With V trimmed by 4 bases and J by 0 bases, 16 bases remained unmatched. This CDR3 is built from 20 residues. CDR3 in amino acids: CASSSPSTGSGFSGANVLTF. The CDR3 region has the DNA TGTGCCAGCAGCTCTCCCTCGACAGGGTCGGGCTTCTCTGGGGCCAACGTCCTGACTTTC.

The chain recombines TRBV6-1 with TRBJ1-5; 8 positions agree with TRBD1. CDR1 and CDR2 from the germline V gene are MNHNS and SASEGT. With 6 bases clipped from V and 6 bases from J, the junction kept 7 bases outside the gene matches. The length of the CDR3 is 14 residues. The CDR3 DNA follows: TGTGCCAGCAGCCTACCGACAGGGGCTCAGCCCCAGCATTTT. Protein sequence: CASSLPTGAQPQHF.

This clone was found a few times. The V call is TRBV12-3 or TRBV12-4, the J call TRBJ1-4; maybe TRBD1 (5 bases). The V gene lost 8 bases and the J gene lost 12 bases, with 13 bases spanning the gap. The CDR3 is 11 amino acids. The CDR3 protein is CASGQGGQLFF. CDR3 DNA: TGTGCCAGCGGCCAGGGAGGACAACTGTTTTTT.

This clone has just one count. CDR3 amino acids: CASSLSGQYNEQFF. Here the CDR3 DNA reads TGTGCCAGTAGTCTCTCGGGACAGTACAATGAGCAGTTCTTC. The V and J genes are TRBV19 and TRBJ2-1; TRBD1 matches at 7 bases. The germline gives CDR1 LNHDA, CDR2 SQIVND (reference sequence). With V trimmed by 5 bases and J by 4 bases, 5 bases remained unmatched. The CDR3 totals 14 residues.